What follows describes a single TCR beta chain. TEMRA cells underwent FACS enrichment and CD8+ and CD4+ T cells underwent negative isolation. The sample comes from a study of CD8 T cells in Susac syndrome. Random hexamers were used to reverse transcribe an amount of roughly 0.5 to 1 ug RNA. Amplification of TCR beta CDR3 by immunoSEQ multiplex PCR spanned 54 Vbeta and 13 Jbeta. TCRdb fed the immunoSEQ multiplex PCR reads into MiXCR, producing one record per CDR3 protein. This table has some 200,000 distinct CDR3 sequences, 85% to 95% appearing once. The CDR3 is 14 amino acids. V was clipped by 0 bases and J by 7 bases, with 10 bases between them. The germline gives CDR1 MNHEY, CDR2 SMNVEV (reference sequence).

This sequence originates from a human donor in good health. The V gene is TRBV27, the J gene TRBJ2-1; tentatively, D is TRBD1 (5 bases). The specimen sequenced was CD4+ T cells from PBMCs. The CDR3 DNA reads TGTGCCAGCAGTTTATCGCCAGGGCAGAATGAGCAGTTCTTC. Residues: CASSLSPGQNEQFF.